Each of the 29 T cell receptor beta chains below was sequenced from the same sample in a study of T cell clonality in common variable immunodeficiency. Their specific antigens are unknown. General study findings and limits: Common variable immunodeficiency TCR beta sequences reportedly had fewer deletions and N-nucleotide insertions.

Sequencing was performed with immunoSEQ multiplex PCR; in TCRdb, only in-frame clones are kept and a portion is missing. The repertoire table contains about 15,000 clones. Sequenced material: peripheral blood mononuclear cells. These receptors originate from a human donor with common variable immunodeficiency.

Judged by frequency, this clone is medium-sized. The read ends 3 residues shy of where the CDR3 ends; the end is completed using the germline J gene. The V gene is TRBV18, the J gene TRBJ2-1; TRBD2 agrees at 10 bases. CDR1 and CDR2 from the germline V gene are KGHSH and LQKENI. This CDR3 has 16 amino acids. The V gene end was trimmed by 3 bases and the J gene end by 5 bases; junction bases not matched to a gene: 7. The CDR3 loop reads CASSPYLAGENNEQFF. The part of the CDR3 DNA that was read is TGTGCCAGCTCACCTTATCTAGCGGGGGAGAACAATGAG.

About this clone: The read is 3 residues too short to cover the CDR3 end, so that end is filled in from the germline J gene. The chain couples TRBV4-2 to TRBJ2-2; no firm D call. The CDR3 has 14 amino acids. Germline CDR1 reads LGHNA; CDR2 reads YNFKEQ. Trimming took 3 bases from V and 3 from J, leaving 8 bases between them. CDR3 region: CASSQGRHTGELFF. The sequenced CDR3 bases are TGTGCCAGCAGCCAGGGCCGTCACACCGGGGAG.

Of note for this clone: The read halts 3 residues ahead of the CDR3 end, with the missing end drawn from the germline J gene. The J gene is TRBJ1-1, the V gene TRBV19, with TRBD1 as a possible D gene (6 bases). Trimming stripped 4 bases from V and 4 bases from J, with 13 bases between. This CDR3 spans 14 amino acids. The germline CDR1 and CDR2 sequences are LNHDA and SQIVND (reference sequence). The CDR3 bases that were read are TGTGCCAGTAGTAACCAGGGGCTAGGCACTGAA. This sequence encodes CASSNQGLGTE. The entire CDR3 is CASSNQGLGTEAFF.

This clone shows up as medium-sized by frequency. The CDR3 here is CASSLYGQGEGYTF. The CDR3 DNA, read in part, is TGTGCCAGCAGCTTATACGGACAGGGAGAAGGC. The chain is built from TRBV7-6 and TRBJ1-2, with 8 bases that match TRBD1. Read coverage stops 3 residues before the CDR3 terminus; the germline J gene supplies the remainder. Germline V gene lookup returns CDR1 SGHVS and CDR2 FNYEAQ. The CDR3 has 14 amino acids.

A word on this clone: The read falls 3 residues short of the CDR3 end, and the missing part is taken from the germline J gene. This chain connects TRBV5-1 to TRBJ1-5, with TRBD1 matching over 9 bases. V dropped 5 bases and J dropped 5; count of bases not matched to a gene: 5. Germline loops: CDR1 SGHRS, CDR2 YFSETQ. There are 14 residues in the CDR3. The CDR3 loop reads CASRPTGGDQPQHF. The CDR3 bases that were read are TGCGCCAGCAGACCGACAGGGGGAGATCAGCCC.

To note about this clone: The sequenced fragment ends 3 residues before the CDR3 boundary, so the rest is inferred from the germline J gene. The chain employs TRBV5-1 and TRBJ2-3; TRBD2 might be the D (7 bases). The CDR3 length is 16 residues. Per germline, CDR1 SGHRS and CDR2 YFSETQ. V shed 4 bases and J shed 3 bases, with 18 bases lying between them. The CDR3 sequence: CASSISSGGATDTQYF. CDR3 DNA (partial): TGCGCCAGCAGCATATCTAGTGGGGGGGCGACAGATACG.

As concerns this clone: The read stops 3 residues short of the end of the CDR3; the missing end is completed from the germline J gene. The V call is TRBV27, the J call TRBJ1-4; TRBD1 matches 8 bases. The CDR3 totals 15 residues. V lost 4 bases to trimming and J lost 6 bases; unmatched junction nucleotides: 7. CDR1 MNHEY and CDR2 SMNVEV come from the germline V gene (reference sequence). CDR3 DNA (partial): TGTGCCAGCAGTTCAACAGGGGGTTGGGATGAAAAA. Translated, it gives CASSSTGGWDEK. The complete CDR3 sequence is CASSSTGGWDEKLFF.

Comments on this clone: The missing CDR3 end, 3 residues past where the read stops, is filled in from the germline J gene. This chain connects TRBV5-8 to TRBJ1-2; 8 positions match TRBD1. CDR1 is SGHTS, CDR2 YDEGEE, per germline. J was trimmed by 5 bases and V by 2 bases; bases with no gene match: 5. CDR3 size: 14 residues. The CDR3 here is CASSFGQGGYGYTF. Partial CDR3 DNA: TGTGCCAGCAGCTTTGGACAGGGCGGGTATGGC.

A note on this clone: Coverage ceases 3 residues before the CDR3 finishes, and the germline J gene fills in the end. This chain uses TRBV2 with TRBJ2-7; D is possibly TRBD2 (5 bases). With 3 bases removed from V and 0 bases from J, the gap between germline ends came to 12 bases. Germline V lookup: CDR1 SNHLY, CDR2 FYNNEI. The CDR3 totals 15 residues. The CDR3 reads CASSDGLAPSYEQYF. The covered CDR3 bases are TGTGCCAGCAGTGATGGCCTAGCTCCCTCCTACGAG.

By frequency, this clone registers medium-sized. Read data end 3 residues before the CDR3 end; the end is taken from the germline J gene. V and J are TRBV29-1 and TRBJ2-3, with 9 nucleotides matching TRBD1. Per germline, CDR1 SQVTM and CDR2 ANQGSEA. There are 13 residues in the CDR3. Unmatched junction bases numbered 1, after V lost 5 bases and J lost 1 base. The CDR3 loop is CSVRTGGTDTQYF. The CDR3 DNA, read in part, is TGCAGCGTTCGGACAGGGGGCACAGATACG.

Regarding this clone: Read data end 3 residues before the CDR3 end; the end is taken from the germline J gene. The J gene is TRBJ2-1, the V gene TRBV11-2; TRBD2 matches at 11 bases. Germline CDR1 SGHAT, CDR2 FQNNGV. The CDR3 extends over 14 amino acids. V trimming: 4 bases; J trimming: 6 bases; junction bases outside the gene matches: 2. The DNA read from the CDR3 is TGTGCCAGCAGCTCCGGGACTAGCGGCAATGAG. This gives the protein CASSSGTSGNE. The full CDR3 protein is CASSSGTSGNEQFF. The full variable domain, its missing parts supplied by reference TRBV11-2 and TRBJ2-1, is EAGVAQSPRYKIIEKRQSVAFWCNPISGHATLYWYQQILGQGPKLLIQFQNNGVVDDSQLPKDRFSAERLKGVDSTLKIQPAKLEDSAVYLCASSSGTSGNEQFFGPGTRLTVL.

Points on this clone: From the germline J gene comes the end of the CDR3, since the read stops 3 residues before it. This sequence joins TRBV18 and TRBJ1-5; 10 positions agree with TRBD1. V was pared by 3 bases and J by 4 bases, with 6 bases of the junction left unmatched. Germline lookup yields CDR1 KGHSH and CDR2 LQKENI. The CDR3 is 16 amino acids. CDR3 residues: CASSPAGTGVNQPQHF. The sequenced part of the CDR3 DNA is TGTGCCAGCTCACCGGCGGGGACAGGGGTGAATCAGCCC.

Worth noting for this clone: The missing CDR3 end, 3 residues past where the read stops, is filled in from the germline J gene. The V call is TRBV12-3 or TRBV12-4, the J call TRBJ2-5; either TRBD1 or TRBD2 may supply D (5 bases each). The CDR3 has 11 residues. V was trimmed by 6 bases and J by 4 bases, leaving 6 bases between them. The part of the CDR3 DNA that was read is TGTGCCAGCAGGAGGGGAGAGACC. Translation: CASRRGET. The CDR3 as a whole reads CASRRGETQYF.

Concerning this clone: The sequence runs out 3 residues before the end of the CDR3; the remainder is reconstructed from the germline J gene. The rearrangement joins TRBV6-4 to TRBJ2-3, with a weak D call TRBD2 (6 bases). V was cut by 0 bases and J by 3 bases, with 7 bases left in between. In germline, CDR1 is MRHNA, CDR2 SNTAGT. The CDR3 is made up of 14 amino acids. CDR3 bases read: TGTGCCAGCAGTGACTCGGGGGGAACAGATACG. It is translated as CASSDSGGTDT. Given in full, the CDR3 is CASSDSGGTDTQYF.

Worth noting for this clone: The read comes to an end 3 residues before the CDR3 does, leaving the germline J gene to fill in the end. V and J are TRBV28 and TRBJ2-7; 8 bases map to TRBD2. There are 15 residues in the CDR3. J was trimmed by 4 bases and V by 6 bases; bases with no gene match: 11. Germline assignment: CDR1 MDHEN and CDR2 SYDVKM. CDR3 DNA, as far as it was read: TGTGCCAGCAGCCGGGGGGGCTCACGTCTTTACGAG. Translating gives CASSRGGSRLYE. The full CDR3 is CASSRGGSRLYEQYF.

This clone is labeled medium-sized (0.01 to 0.1%) based on frequency. The read finishes 3 residues shy of the CDR3 end, and the germline J gene is used to complete it. This chain links TRBV12-5 with TRBJ2-3, with D possibly matching TRBD1 (6 bases). From germline, CDR1 is LGHNT and CDR2 FRNRAP. The CDR3 consists of 13 residues. The V end lost 7 bases, the J end lost 8 bases, and 16 bases lay between the germline ends. The CDR3 bases that were read are TGTGCTAGTGACGGAACAGGGTCGGGTACG. Translated, it gives CASDGTGSGT. The full CDR3 protein is CASDGTGSGTQYF.

A note on this clone: The read terminates 3 residues before the CDR3 end, so the remaining end is supplied by the germline J gene. The chain links TRBV15 to TRBJ2-5; maybe TRBD1 (5 bases). CDR3 size: 15 residues. The V end was cut by 0 bases, the J end by 5 bases, with 13 bases between. The germline V gene has CDR1 LNHNV and CDR2 YYDKDF (reference sequence). CDR3 in amino acids: CATSRDGRVEETQYF. The part of the CDR3 DNA that was read is TGTGCCACCAGCAGAGATGGCAGGGTGGAGGAGACC. Complete variable domain (other parts from reference TRBV15 and TRBJ2-5): DAMVIQNPRYQVTQFGKPVTLSCSQTLNHNVMYWYQQKSSQAPKLLFHYYDKDFNNEADTPDNFQSRRPNTSFCFLDIRSPGLGDTAMYLCATSRDGRVEETQYFGPGTRLLVL.

Details on this clone: The read gets to within 3 residues of the CDR3 end, and the germline J gene fills in the rest. J is TRBJ2-5 and V is TRBV5-1, with a tentative D call TRBD1 (7 bases). The germline V and J ends were trimmed by 6 bases and 6 bases, with 18 bases remaining between them. CDR1 is SGHRS and CDR2 is YFSETQ in the germline V gene. The CDR3 contains 14 residues. The chain's CDR3 is CASNPGGNKQTQYF. The part of the CDR3 DNA that was read is TGCGCCAGCAACCCAGGGGGGAACAAGCAGACC.

This clone registers medium-sized (0.01 to 0.1%) by frequency. The CDR3 goes on 3 residues after the read ends, and that part is filled in from the germline J gene. This chain joins TRBV28 and TRBJ1-2; perhaps TRBD1 as D (5 bases). The V end lost 4 bases, the J end lost 3 bases, and 18 bases lay between the germline ends. The CDR3 runs to 16 residues. Germline V gives CDR1 MDHEN, CDR2 SYDVKM. The CDR3 here is CASSWPFRQGDYGYTF. CDR3 bases read: TGTGCCAGCAGTTGGCCCTTTAGGCAGGGAGACTATGGC.

The CDR3 sequence is CASSQVALHEKLFF. The CDR3 DNA, read in part, is TGTGCCAGCAGCCAAGTAGCATTGCATGAAAAA. V gene TRBV14 combines with J gene TRBJ1-4; D remains ambiguous. The DNA ends 3 residues before the CDR3 does, and the rest of the CDR3 is filled in from the germline J gene. The germline V gene encodes CDR1 SGHDN and CDR2 FVKESK. The CDR3 is 14 amino acids. V lost 1 base to trimming and J lost 6 bases, with 9 bases between them.

Points on this clone: The sequence runs out 3 residues before the end of the CDR3; the remainder is reconstructed from the germline J gene. The chain joins TRBV7-3 to TRBJ1-2; 9 bases align to TRBD1. CDR1 and CDR2 from the germline V gene are SGHTA and FQGTGA. The length of the CDR3 is 13 residues. V gave up 5 bases and J gave up 4 bases; unmatched junction bases: 2. CDR3 in amino acids: CASSPTGGYGYTF. The sequenced part of the CDR3 DNA is TGTGCCAGCAGCCCGACAGGGGGCTATGGC.

On this clone itself: The read falls 3 residues short of the CDR3 end, and the missing part is taken from the germline J gene. This chain links TRBV18 with TRBJ1-1, with 7 bases matching TRBD1. V lost 2 bases, J lost 1 base, and 4 bases stayed unmatched. CDR3 length: 15 residues. Germline V gives CDR1 KGHSH, CDR2 LQKENI. CDR3 DNA (partial): TGTGCCAGCTCACCATGGGGACAGACGAACACTGAA. Translation gives CASSPWGQTNTE. The CDR3, in full, reads CASSPWGQTNTEAFF.

Regarding this clone: A read error may produce the germline difference seen at one junction end. The sequence runs out 3 residues before the end of the CDR3; the remainder is reconstructed from the germline J gene. This chain joins TRBV4-2 and TRBJ2-2; D may match TRBD1 or TRBD2 (6 bases each). There are 15 residues in the CDR3. The germline V gene has CDR1 LGHNA and CDR2 YNFKEQ. The CDR3 loop is CASSQEGGAPGELFF. The part of the CDR3 DNA that was read is TGCGCCAGCAGCCAAGAGGGGGGAGCTCCCGGGGAG.

Note on this clone: The read comes to an end 3 residues before the CDR3 does, leaving the germline J gene to fill in the end. This rearrangement joins TRBV9 to TRBJ2-1; D might be TRBD2 (6 bases). In germline, CDR1 is SGDLS, CDR2 YYNGEE. CDR3 size: 15 residues. V was trimmed by 4 bases and J by 5 bases, leaving 16 bases between them. The CDR3 loop is CASSPWTTADNEQFF. The sequenced CDR3 bases are TGTGCCAGCAGCCCTTGGACTACTGCTGACAATGAG.

Comments on this clone: The CDR3 goes on 3 residues after the read ends, and that part is filled in from the germline J gene. The gene calls are TRBV29-1 and TRBJ1-5; D unresolved. The germline gives CDR1 SQVTM, CDR2 ANQGSEA. The ends were cut back, 5 bases at V and 1 base at J, with 12 bases in the middle. The length of the CDR3 is 14 residues. The sequenced part of the CDR3 DNA is TGCAGCGTTCAGTCCGGGGAGAGCAATCAGCCC. Amino acids: CSVQSGESNQP. In full, the CDR3 is CSVQSGESNQPQHF.

About this clone: The missing CDR3 end, 3 residues past where the read stops, is filled in from the germline J gene. The chain joins TRBV6-2 or TRBV6-3 to TRBJ1-5; TRBD1 agrees at 7 bases. The germline V gene has CDR1 MNHEY and CDR2 SVGEGT. This CDR3 has 16 residues. V dropped 0 bases and J dropped 5; count of bases not matched to a gene: 7. Here the CDR3 reads CASSYSVKGAHQPQHF. CDR3 DNA (partial): TGTGCCAGCAGTTACTCGGTGAAGGGGGCGCATCAGCCC.

With regard to this clone: Read data end 3 residues before the CDR3 end; the end is taken from the germline J gene. The chain carries TRBV7-2 and TRBJ2-5, with TRBD2 matching 13 bases. V trimming: 0 bases; J trimming: 2 bases; junction bases outside the gene matches: 6. The CDR3 runs to 18 residues. Germline V lookup: CDR1 SGHTA, CDR2 FQGNSA. CDR3 DNA (partial): TGTGCCAGCAGCTTAGCTCCGGGACTAGCGGGGCCTCAAGAGACC. Encoded protein: CASSLAPGLAGPQET. The entire CDR3 is CASSLAPGLAGPQETQYF.

On this clone: The missing CDR3 end, 3 residues past where the read stops, is filled in from the germline J gene. This chain connects TRBV7-2 to TRBJ1-5, with TRBD1 matching 10 bases. Germline lookup yields CDR1 SGHTA and CDR2 FQGNSA. The CDR3 has 15 amino acids. J was trimmed by 2 bases and V by 10 bases; bases with no gene match: 8. CDR3 residues: CATSGQGTGNQPQHF. The CDR3 DNA, read in part, is TGTGCCACGTCGGGACAGGGGACCGGCAATCAGCCC.

Worth noting for this clone: Read sequence stops 3 residues before the CDR3 end, and the germline J gene provides the missing end. The chain links TRBV7-8 to TRBJ2-5, with D perhaps matching TRBD1 (5 bases). V dropped 11 bases and J dropped 5 bases, with 15 bases sitting between them. From germline, CDR1 is SGHVS and CDR2 FQNEAQ. CDR3 length equals 12 residues. CDR3 region: CAARGHGETQYF. The sequenced part of the CDR3 DNA is TGTGCCGCAAGGGGCCATGGGGAGACC.